Sequencing of this T cell receptor (beta chain) was carried out in a study of identical twins. General study points: Cord blood beta clonotypes that were abundant carried fewer insertions, and memory repertoires showed no such trend. Within twin pairs, the out-of-frame alpha sequences they shared showed excess low generation probability. Analyses of zero insertions could be partly confounded by invariant MAIT and iNKT cells.

This clonotype was recorded many times. No antigen is known for it. TCRdb used MiXCR to reprocess the 5' RACE reads, holding one entry per CDR3 protein. Found here are some 710,000 distinct CDR3 sequences, less than 7% of them singletons; the top ten hold roughly 1.8%. This TCR was recovered from a man aged 18 to 29 in good health. Sequenced input: naive T cells sorted from blood.

The CDR3 region has the DNA TGCAGTCTGATAGACCCGGGGCGGAAGGAGCAGTTCTTC. This sequence encodes CSLIDPGRKEQFF. The V gene is TRBV20-1, the J gene TRBJ2-1; D could derive from TRBD1 or TRBD2 (5 bases each). V was clipped by 8 bases and J by 10 bases, with 21 bases between them. This CDR3 is 13 amino acids long. Germline V CDR1 and CDR2: DFQATT, SNEGSKA (reference sequence).